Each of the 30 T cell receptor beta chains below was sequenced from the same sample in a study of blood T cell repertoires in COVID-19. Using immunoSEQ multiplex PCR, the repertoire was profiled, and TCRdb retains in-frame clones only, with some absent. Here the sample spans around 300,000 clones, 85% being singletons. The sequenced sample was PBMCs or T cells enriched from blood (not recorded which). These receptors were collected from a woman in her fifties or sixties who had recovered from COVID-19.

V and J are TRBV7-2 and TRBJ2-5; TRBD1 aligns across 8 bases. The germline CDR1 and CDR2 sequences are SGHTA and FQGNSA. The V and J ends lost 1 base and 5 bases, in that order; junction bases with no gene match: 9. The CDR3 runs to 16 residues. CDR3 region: CASSLVGMTGVETQYF. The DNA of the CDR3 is TGTGCCAGCAGCTTAGTGGGCATGACAGGGGTTGAGACCCAGTACTTC.

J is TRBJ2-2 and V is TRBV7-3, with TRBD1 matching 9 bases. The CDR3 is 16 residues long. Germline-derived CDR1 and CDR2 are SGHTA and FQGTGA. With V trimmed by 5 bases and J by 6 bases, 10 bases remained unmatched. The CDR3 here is CASSQRDRVLAGELFF. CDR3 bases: TGTGCCAGCAGCCAACGGGACAGGGTTTTGGCCGGGGAGCTGTTTTTT.

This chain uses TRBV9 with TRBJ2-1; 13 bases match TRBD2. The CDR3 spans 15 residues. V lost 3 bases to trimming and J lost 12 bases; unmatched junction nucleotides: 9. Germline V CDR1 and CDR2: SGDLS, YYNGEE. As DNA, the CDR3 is TGTGCCAGCAGCGACCCTCGACTAGCGGGAGGATCGCAGTTCTTC. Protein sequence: CASSDPRLAGGSQFF.

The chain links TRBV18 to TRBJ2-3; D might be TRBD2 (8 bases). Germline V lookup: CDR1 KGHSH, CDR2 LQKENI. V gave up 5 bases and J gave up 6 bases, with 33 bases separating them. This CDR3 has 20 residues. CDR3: CASSSWDRTQAGADSDTQYF. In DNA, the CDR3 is TGTGCCAGCTCATCGTGGGACAGAACTCAAGCGGGGGCAGACAGTGATACGCAGTATTTT.

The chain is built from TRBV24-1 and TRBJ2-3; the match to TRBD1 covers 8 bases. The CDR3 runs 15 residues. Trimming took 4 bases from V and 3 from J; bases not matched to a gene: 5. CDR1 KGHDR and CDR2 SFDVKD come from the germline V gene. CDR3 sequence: CATSDPRGRTDTQYF. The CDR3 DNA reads TGTGCCACCAGTGACCCCAGGGGGCGTACAGATACGCAGTATTTT.

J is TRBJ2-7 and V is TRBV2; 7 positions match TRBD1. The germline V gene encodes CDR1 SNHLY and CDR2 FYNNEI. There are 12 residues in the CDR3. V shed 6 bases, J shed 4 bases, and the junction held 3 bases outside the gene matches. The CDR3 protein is CASSETGYEQYF. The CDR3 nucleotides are TGTGCCAGCAGCGAGACAGGGTACGAGCAGTACTTC.

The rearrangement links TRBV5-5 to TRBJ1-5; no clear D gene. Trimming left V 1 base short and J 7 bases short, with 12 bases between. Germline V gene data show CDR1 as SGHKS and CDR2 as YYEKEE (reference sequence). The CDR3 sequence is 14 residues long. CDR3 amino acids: CASSLFLTGQPQHF. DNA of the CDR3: TGTGCCAGCAGCTTGTTCCTTACGGGACAGCCCCAGCATTTT.

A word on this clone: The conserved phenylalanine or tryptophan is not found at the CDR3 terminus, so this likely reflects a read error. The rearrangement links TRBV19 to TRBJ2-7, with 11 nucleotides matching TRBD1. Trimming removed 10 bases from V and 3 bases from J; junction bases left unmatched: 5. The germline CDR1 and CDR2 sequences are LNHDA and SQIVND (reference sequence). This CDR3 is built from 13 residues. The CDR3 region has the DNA TGTGCCACCCGGACAGGGGGCTTCTACGAGCAGTACCTC. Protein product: CATRTGGFYEQYL.

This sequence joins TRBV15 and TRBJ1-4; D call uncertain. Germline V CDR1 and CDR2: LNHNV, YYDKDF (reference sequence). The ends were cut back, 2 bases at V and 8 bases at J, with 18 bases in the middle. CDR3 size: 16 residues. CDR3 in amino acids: CATSRRLTGSDEKLFF. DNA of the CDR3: TGTGCCACCAGCAGACGACTGACGGGGTCTGACGAAAAACTGTTTTTT.

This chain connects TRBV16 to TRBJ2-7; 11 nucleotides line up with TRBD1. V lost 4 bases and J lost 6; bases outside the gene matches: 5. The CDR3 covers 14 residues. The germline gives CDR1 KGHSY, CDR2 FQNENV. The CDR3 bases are TGTGCCAGCAGCCCCCGGACAGGGGGCTTCGAGCAGTACTTC. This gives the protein CASSPRTGGFEQYF.

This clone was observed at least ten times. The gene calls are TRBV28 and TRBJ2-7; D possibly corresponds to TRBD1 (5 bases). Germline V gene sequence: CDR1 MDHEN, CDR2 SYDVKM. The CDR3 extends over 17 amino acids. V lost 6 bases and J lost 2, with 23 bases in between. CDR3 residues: CASSLLMGQSFTYEQYF. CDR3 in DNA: TGTGCCAGCAGCCTTTTGATGGGGCAGTCCTTTACCTACGAGCAGTACTTC.

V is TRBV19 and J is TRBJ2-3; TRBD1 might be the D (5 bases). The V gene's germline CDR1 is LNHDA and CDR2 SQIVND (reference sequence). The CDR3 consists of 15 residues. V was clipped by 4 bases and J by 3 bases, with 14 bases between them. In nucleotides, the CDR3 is TGTGCCAGTAGTACCAAAAGGGGATGGACAGATACGCAGTATTTT. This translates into CASSTKRGWTDTQYF. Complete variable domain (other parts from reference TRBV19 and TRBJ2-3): DGGITQSPKYLFRKEGQNVTLSCEQNLNHDAMYWYRQDPGQGLRLIYYSQIVNDFQKGDIAEGYSVSREKKESFPLTVTSAQKNPTAFYLCASSTKRGWTDTQYFGPGTRLTVL.

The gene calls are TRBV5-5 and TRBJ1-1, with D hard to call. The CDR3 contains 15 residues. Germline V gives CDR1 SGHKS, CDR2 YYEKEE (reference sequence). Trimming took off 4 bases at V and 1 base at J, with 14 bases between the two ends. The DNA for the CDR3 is TGTGCCAGCAGCCTCAAGTCCTACTCGAACACTGAAGCTTTCTTT. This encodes CASSLKSYSNTEAFF.

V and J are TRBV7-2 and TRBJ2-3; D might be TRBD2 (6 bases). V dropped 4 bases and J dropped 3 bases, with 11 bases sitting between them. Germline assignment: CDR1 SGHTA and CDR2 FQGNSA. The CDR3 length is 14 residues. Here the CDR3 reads CASSSGTRTDTQYF. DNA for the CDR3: TGTGCCAGCAGCTCTGGGACTCGAACAGATACGCAGTATTTT.

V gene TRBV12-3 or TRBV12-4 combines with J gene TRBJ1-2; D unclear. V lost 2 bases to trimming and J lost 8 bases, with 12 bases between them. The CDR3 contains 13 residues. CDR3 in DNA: TGTGCCAGCAGTTTATCCGAGTCCATAGGCTACACCTTC. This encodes CASSLSESIGYTF.

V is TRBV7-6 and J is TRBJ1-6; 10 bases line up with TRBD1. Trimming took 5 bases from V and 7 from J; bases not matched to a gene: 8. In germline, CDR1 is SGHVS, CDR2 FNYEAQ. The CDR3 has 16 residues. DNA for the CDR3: TGTGCCAGCAGCGCAAGACCGGACAGGGGGAATTCACCCCTCCACTTT. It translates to CASSARPDRGNSPLHF.

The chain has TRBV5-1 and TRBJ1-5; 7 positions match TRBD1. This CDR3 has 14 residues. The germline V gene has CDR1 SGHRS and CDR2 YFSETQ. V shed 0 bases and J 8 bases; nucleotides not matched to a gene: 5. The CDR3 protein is CASSLEGAGEPQHF. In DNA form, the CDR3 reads TGCGCCAGCAGCTTGGAGGGGGCCGGGGAGCCCCAGCATTTT.

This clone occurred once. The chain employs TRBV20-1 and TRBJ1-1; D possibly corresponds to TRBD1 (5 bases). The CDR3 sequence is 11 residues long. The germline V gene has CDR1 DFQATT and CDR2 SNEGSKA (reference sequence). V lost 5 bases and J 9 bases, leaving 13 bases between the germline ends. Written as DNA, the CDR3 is TGCAGTGCTTCTACAGGAATAAAAGCTTTCTTT. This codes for CSASTGIKAFF.

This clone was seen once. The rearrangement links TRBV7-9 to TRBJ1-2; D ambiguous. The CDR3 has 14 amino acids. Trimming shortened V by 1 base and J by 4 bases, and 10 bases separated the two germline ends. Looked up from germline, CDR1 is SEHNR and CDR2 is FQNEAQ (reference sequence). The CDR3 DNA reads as TGTGCCAGCAGCTTAGAAGTAGATCTCTATGGCTACACCTTC. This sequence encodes CASSLEVDLYGYTF.

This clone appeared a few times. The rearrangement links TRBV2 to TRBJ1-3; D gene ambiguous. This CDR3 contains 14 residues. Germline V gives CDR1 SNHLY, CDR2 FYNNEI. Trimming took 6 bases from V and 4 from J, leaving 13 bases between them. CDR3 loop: CASSPRSTGNTIYF. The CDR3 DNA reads TGTGCCAGCAGCCCCAGATCGACAGGAAACACCATATATTTT.

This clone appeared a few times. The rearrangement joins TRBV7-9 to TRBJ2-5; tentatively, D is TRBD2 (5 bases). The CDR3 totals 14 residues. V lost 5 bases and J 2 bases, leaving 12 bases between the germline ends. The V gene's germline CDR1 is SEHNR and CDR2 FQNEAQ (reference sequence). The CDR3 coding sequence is TGTGCCAGCAGCCTCCCCGGACTTCAAGAGACCCAGTACTTC. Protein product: CASSLPGLQETQYF.

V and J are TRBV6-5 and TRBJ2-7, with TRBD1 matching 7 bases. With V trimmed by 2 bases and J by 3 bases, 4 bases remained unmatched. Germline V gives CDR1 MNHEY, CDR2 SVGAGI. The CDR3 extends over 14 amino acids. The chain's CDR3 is CASSYQGQIYEQYF. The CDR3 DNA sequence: TGTGCCAGCAGTTACCAGGGACAGATCTACGAGCAGTACTTC.

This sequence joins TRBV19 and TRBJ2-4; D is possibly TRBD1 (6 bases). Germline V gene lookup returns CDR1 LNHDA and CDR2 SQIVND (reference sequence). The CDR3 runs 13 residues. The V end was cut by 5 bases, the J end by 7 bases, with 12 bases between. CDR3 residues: CASSFITGNIQYF. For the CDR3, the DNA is TGTGCCAGTAGTTTCATAACAGGGAACATTCAGTACTTC.

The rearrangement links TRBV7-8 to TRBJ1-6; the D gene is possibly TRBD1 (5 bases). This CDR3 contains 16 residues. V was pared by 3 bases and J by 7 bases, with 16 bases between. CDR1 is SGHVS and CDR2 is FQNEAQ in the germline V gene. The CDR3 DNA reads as TGTGCCAGCAGCTTCTCTTGGGGCGTAAGAAATTCACCCCTCCACTTT. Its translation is CASSFSWGVRNSPLHF.

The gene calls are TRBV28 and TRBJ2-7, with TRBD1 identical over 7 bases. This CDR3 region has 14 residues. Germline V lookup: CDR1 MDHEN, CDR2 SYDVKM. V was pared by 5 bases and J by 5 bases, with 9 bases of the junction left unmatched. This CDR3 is CASSPTGALDEQYF. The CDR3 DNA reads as TGTGCCAGCAGTCCAACAGGGGCCCTAGACGAGCAGTACTTC.

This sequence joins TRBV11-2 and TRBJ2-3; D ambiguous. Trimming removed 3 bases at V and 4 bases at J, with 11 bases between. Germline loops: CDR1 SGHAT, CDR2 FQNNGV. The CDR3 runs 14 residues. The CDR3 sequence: CASSFALQADTQYF. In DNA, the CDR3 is TGTGCCAGCAGCTTCGCCCTCCAGGCAGATACGCAGTATTTT.

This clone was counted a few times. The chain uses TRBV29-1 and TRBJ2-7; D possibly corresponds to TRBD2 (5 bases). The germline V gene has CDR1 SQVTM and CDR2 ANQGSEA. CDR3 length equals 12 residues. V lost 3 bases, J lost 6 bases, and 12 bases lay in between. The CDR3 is CSVDGAGSEQYF. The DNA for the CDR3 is TGCAGCGTTGATGGCGCGGGTTCCGAGCAGTACTTC.

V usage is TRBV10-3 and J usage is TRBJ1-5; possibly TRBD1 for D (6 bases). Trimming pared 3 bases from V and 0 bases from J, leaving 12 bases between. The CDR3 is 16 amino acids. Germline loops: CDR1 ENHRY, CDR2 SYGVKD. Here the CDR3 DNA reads TGTGCCATCAGTGATAGTTGGGGGCCTAGCAATCAGCCCCAGCATTTT. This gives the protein CAISDSWGPSNQPQHF.

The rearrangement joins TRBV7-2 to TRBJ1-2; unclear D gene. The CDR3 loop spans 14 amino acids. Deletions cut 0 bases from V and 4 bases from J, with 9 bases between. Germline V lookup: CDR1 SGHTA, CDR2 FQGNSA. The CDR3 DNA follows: TGTGCCAGCAGCTTAGCGGTAGACTCCTATGGCTACACCTTC. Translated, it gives CASSLAVDSYGYTF.

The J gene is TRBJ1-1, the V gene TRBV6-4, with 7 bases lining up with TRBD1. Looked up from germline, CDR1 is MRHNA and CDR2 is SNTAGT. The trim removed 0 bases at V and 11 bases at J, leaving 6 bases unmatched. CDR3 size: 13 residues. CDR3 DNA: TGTGCCAGCAGTGACTCGGAGACAGGGTGGGCTTTCTTT. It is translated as CASSDSETGWAFF.